The 25 T cell receptor beta chains below were found in one sample sequenced in a study of prognosis after radiotherapy for stage I lung cancer. Two-round multiplex PCR amplified TCR beta CDR3 from genomic DNA. Individual primers that were specific to each TRBV and TRBJ gene served in first-round PCR. TCRdb re-called the multiplex PCR reads with MiXCR, one entry per CDR3 protein. The profile shows 15,000 to 20,000 distinct CDR3 sequences, approximately 25% of them singletons. The material sequenced was PBMCs, taken before or after stereotactic body radiation therapy (not recorded which). These receptors were taken from a donor of 50 years or more with non-small cell lung cancer.

This clonotype was seen at least ten times. V is TRBV19 and J is TRBJ2-1, with 15 bases fitting TRBD2. Germline loops: CDR1 LNHDA, CDR2 SQIVND (reference sequence). CDR3 length: 17 residues. J lost 15 bases, V lost 3 bases, and 15 bases had no gene match. The CDR3 bases are TGTGCCAGTAGTATTCGGACTAGCGGGAGGGCCCCCGGTGTGCGGTTCTTC. Translated: CASSIRTSGRAPGVRFF.

This clonotype was detected ten times or more. The rearrangement uses TRBV6-5 and TRBJ2-7; 9 nucleotides match TRBD2. Germline trimming cut 1 base from V and 2 bases from J; bases unmatched to any gene: 3. The CDR3 loop spans 15 amino acids. Germline loops: CDR1 MNHEY, CDR2 SVGAGI. The CDR3 here is CASSYLAGEPYEQYF. The DNA of the CDR3 is TGTGCCAGCAGTTACTTAGCGGGAGAACCCTACGAGCAGTACTTC.

This clonotype was counted ten times or more. The chain is built from TRBV29-1 and TRBJ1-2; 7 nucleotides agree with TRBD1. V trimming: 4 bases; J trimming: 4 bases; junction bases outside the gene matches: 6. The germline CDR1 and CDR2 sequences are SQVTM and ANQGSEA. The CDR3 extends over 13 amino acids. The CDR3: CSVGETGIYGYTF. As DNA, the CDR3 is TGCAGCGTTGGGGAGACAGGGATCTATGGCTACACCTTC.

The rearrangement uses TRBV5-4 and TRBJ1-1; 8 bases are a match to TRBD1. The CDR3 extends over 13 amino acids. The V segment lost 4 bases and the J segment 5 bases; nucleotides outside the gene matches: 4. Germline-derived CDR1 and CDR2 are SGHNT and YYREEE (reference sequence). The CDR3 reads CASSRTGSTEAFF. CDR3 nucleotides: TGTGCCAGCAGCCGGACAGGGTCAACTGAAGCTTTCTTT.

This chain joins TRBV19 and TRBJ2-1; TRBD1 might be the D (5 bases). Germline CDR1 is LNHDA and CDR2 is SQIVND (reference sequence). V lost 2 bases and J lost 11, with 19 bases in between. The CDR3 runs to 15 residues. DNA for the CDR3: TGTGCCAGTAGTATACCAGACAGAGACGTGGGTCAGCAGTTCTTC. This sequence encodes CASSIPDRDVGQQFF.

This clonotype is medium-sized by share. The chain carries TRBV20-1 and TRBJ1-6; D perhaps matches TRBD1 (5 bases). There are 13 residues in the CDR3. Trimming shortened V by 3 bases and J by 10 bases, and 13 bases separated the two germline ends. Per the germline V gene, CDR1 is DFQATT and CDR2 is SNEGSKA (reference sequence). The CDR3 DNA sequence: TGCAGTGCTAGTACGCCAGGGATATCACCCCTCCACTTT. Its translation is CSASTPGISPLHF.

At least ten counts were recorded for this clonotype. This chain links TRBV6-1 with TRBJ1-1, with TRBD1 as a possible D gene (6 bases). The CDR3 contains 14 residues. Germline CDR1 is MNHNS and CDR2 is SASEGT. V was cut by 7 bases and J by 6 bases, with 18 bases left in between. The DNA of the CDR3 is TGTGCCAGCATTCCAACGGGGGGCCGGGCTGAAGCTTTCTTT. Translating it yields CASIPTGGRAEAFF.

This clonotype was detected ten times or more. CDR3 loop: CASSPYISSEFF. Here the CDR3 DNA reads TGTGCCAGCTCACCATATATCAGTTCTGAGTTCTTC. The gene calls are TRBV18 and TRBJ2-1; no clear D gene. CDR3 length: 12 residues. Deletions cut 2 bases from V and 14 bases from J, with 13 bases between. Germline CDR1 reads KGHSH; CDR2 reads LQKENI.

This clonotype is medium-sized in the sample. The V and J genes are TRBV6-1 and TRBJ2-7; 8 nucleotides line up with TRBD2. V was clipped by 1 base and J by 0 bases; unmatched bases: 2. This CDR3 region has 15 residues. Germline CDR1 reads MNHNS; CDR2 reads SASEGT. CDR3 sequence reads: CASSEETSGSYEQYF. CDR3 nucleotide sequence: TGTGCCAGCAGTGAAGAAACTAGCGGCTCCTACGAGCAGTACTTC.

The V call is TRBV27, the J call TRBJ2-3; 12 bases map to TRBD2. V shed 9 bases, J shed 1 base, and the junction held 5 bases outside the gene matches. The germline gives CDR1 MNHEY, CDR2 SMNVEV (reference sequence). The CDR3 covers 15 residues. The chain's CDR3 is CASSRLAGGTDTQYF. CDR3 DNA: TGTGCCAGTTCGAGACTAGCGGGAGGCACAGATACGCAGTATTTT.

This clonotype was detected many times. The chain has TRBV11-2 and TRBJ1-1, with 10 bases that match TRBD1. Germline V gives CDR1 SGHAT, CDR2 FQNNGV. The CDR3 has 14 residues. V shed 6 bases, J shed 6 bases, and the junction held 7 bases outside the gene matches. This CDR3 reads CASRQDRGGSEAFF. CDR3 sequence (DNA): TGTGCCAGCAGACAGGACAGGGGGGGGTCTGAAGCTTTCTTT.

This clonotype occurred many times. This chain uses TRBV6-5 with TRBJ2-7, with 9 bases aligning to TRBD2. Trimming removed 0 bases from V and 4 bases from J; junction bases left unmatched: 10. From germline, CDR1 is MNHEY and CDR2 SVGAGI. The CDR3 totals 17 residues. CDR3 residues: CASSYSREGLYEYEQYF. In DNA form, the CDR3 reads TGTGCCAGCAGTTACTCGCGGGAGGGCCTATATGAGTACGAGCAGTACTTC.

This clonotype was counted ten times or more. The gene calls are TRBV7-2 and TRBJ2-5; D is unresolved. The CDR3 spans 14 residues. CDR1 is SGHTA and CDR2 is FQGNSA in the germline V gene. V lost 1 base and J lost 5, with 11 bases in between. CDR3 protein: CASSLVSFGETQYF. CDR3 nucleotides: TGTGCCAGCAGCTTAGTTAGTTTCGGGGAGACCCAGTACTTC.

This clonotype was recorded many times. The chain uses TRBV6-2 or TRBV6-3 and TRBJ2-4; 8 bases are a match to TRBD2. The CDR3 is made up of 15 amino acids. Germline V gene data show CDR1 as MNHEY and CDR2 as SVGEGT. The trim removed 0 bases at V and 6 bases at J, leaving 4 bases unmatched. In nucleotides, the CDR3 is TGTGCCAGCAGTTACTCTGGGACTAGTATAAACATTCAGTACTTC. Translated: CASSYSGTSINIQYF.

Concerning this clonotype: Possible read error: a much larger clone is one base away. The chain uses TRBV29-1 and TRBJ2-3; TRBD2 agrees at 8 bases. The CDR3 is 14 amino acids. Germline CDR1 and CDR2: SQVTM and ANQGSEA. CDR3 DNA: TGCAGAGTTGATGGTTTAGCGGGATTTGATACGCAGTATTTT. It specifies CRVDGLAGFDTQYF.

Many counts were recorded for this clonotype. V is TRBV7-9 and J is TRBJ2-1; weak D call: TRBD1 (5 bases). CDR1 SEHNR and CDR2 FQNEAQ come from the germline V gene (reference sequence). This CDR3 spans 14 amino acids. V lost 6 bases and J lost 3, with 12 bases in between. The CDR3 bases are TGTGCCAGCAGTACCACAGGCGTCTACAATGAGCAGTTCTTC. Residues: CASSTTGVYNEQFF.

The V call is TRBV27, the J call TRBJ2-3, with D possibly called TRBD1 or TRBD2 (5 bases each). The CDR3 sequence is 16 residues long. Trimming took off 0 bases at V and 4 bases at J, with 14 bases between the two ends. Germline V CDR1 and CDR2: MNHEY, SMNVEV (reference sequence). The CDR3 region has the DNA TGTGCCAGCAGTTTATCTACGGGACGAAGATCAGATACGCAGTATTTT. Its translation: CASSLSTGRRSDTQYF.

This clonotype was picked up many times. The chain couples TRBV3-1 to TRBJ2-3; 9 positions match TRBD2. The CDR3 length is 16 residues. Unmatched junction bases numbered 4, after V lost 2 bases and J lost 1 base. Germline V CDR1 and CDR2: LGHDT, YNNKEL (reference sequence). This CDR3 reads CASSQLKREGTDTQYF. In nucleotides, the CDR3 is TGTGCCAGCAGCCAATTGAAGCGGGAGGGCACAGATACGCAGTATTTT.

This clonotype was counted many times. The V gene is TRBV19, the J gene TRBJ1-2, with unresolved D. Germline CDR1 LNHDA, CDR2 SQIVND (reference sequence). V lost 4 bases and J lost 1, with 10 bases in between. The CDR3 contains 14 residues. The CDR3 sequence: CASSKGLSNYGYTF. CDR3 DNA: TGTGCCAGTAGTAAGGGTCTAAGTAACTATGGCTACACCTTC.

J is TRBJ2-2 and V is TRBV7-6; D is tentatively TRBD1 or TRBD2 (5 bases each). The germline V gene encodes CDR1 SGHVS and CDR2 FNYEAQ. V dropped 5 bases and J dropped 17 bases, with 27 bases sitting between them. The CDR3 has 15 residues. CDR3 sequence: CASSRDGVSSGEIFF. In DNA, the CDR3 is TGTGCCAGCAGCCGGGACGGGGTCTCTTCCGGGGAGATATTTTTT.

The sample holds many counts of this clonotype. This chain joins TRBV5-1 and TRBJ1-2; D remains unclear. With 0 bases removed from V and 6 bases from J, the gap between germline ends came to 15 bases. Germline V CDR1 and CDR2: SGHRS, YFSETQ. The CDR3 sequence is 15 residues long. The CDR3 DNA is TGCGCCAGCAGCTTGGGCGATTTCTCCGGGGATGGCTACACCTTC. The encoded protein is CASSLGDFSGDGYTF.

The J gene is TRBJ2-5, the V gene TRBV20-1; 11 nucleotides line up with TRBD2. The CDR3 consists of 16 residues. The V and J ends lost 3 bases and 2 bases, in that order; junction bases with no gene match: 8. Germline V gene data show CDR1 as DFQATT and CDR2 as SNEGSKA (reference sequence). The CDR3 DNA follows: TGCAGTGCTAGTCCCATGACTAGCGGGAAACAAGAGACCCAGTACTTC. Its protein is CSASPMTSGKQETQYF.

This clonotype was seen repeatedly, ten times or more. This chain joins TRBV6-2 or TRBV6-3 and TRBJ1-1; D gene ambiguous. CDR3 length: 14 residues. V was pared by 2 bases and J by 2 bases, with 9 bases between. Germline CDR1 reads MNHEY; CDR2 reads SVGEGT. The CDR3 DNA sequence: TGTGCCAGCAGTTACAGTGAGGGAAACACTGAAGCTTTCTTT. Translated: CASSYSEGNTEAFF.

This clonotype was counted many times. The V gene is TRBV7-9, the J gene TRBJ2-3, with 12 bases matching TRBD2. The ends lost 5 bases at V and 2 bases at J; junction bases unmatched: 2. Germline lookup yields CDR1 SEHNR and CDR2 FQNEAQ (reference sequence). CDR3 length: 15 amino acids. CDR3 sequence: CASSRLAGVTDTQYF. For the CDR3, the DNA is TGTGCCAGCAGCCGACTAGCGGGAGTCACAGATACGCAGTATTTT.

This clonotype was counted many times. V and J are TRBV7-8 and TRBJ2-1; 10 nucleotides align to TRBD2. Trimming removed 4 bases from V and 1 base from J; junction bases left unmatched: 13. The CDR3 spans 19 residues. Germline CDR1 and CDR2: SGHVS and FQNEAQ. CDR3 amino acids: CASSSDPGLAMGSYNEQFF. The CDR3 bases are TGTGCCAGCAGCTCGGACCCGGGACTAGCGATGGGGTCCTACAATGAGCAGTTCTTC.